Listed below are T cell receptor beta chains from one sample, sequenced in a study of tumor-infiltrating lymphocytes in primary liver carcinoma. TCRdb re-called the multiplex PCR reads with MiXCR, one entry per CDR3 protein. The sample consists of 180,000 or so distinct CDR3 sequences, approximately 60% of them appearing once. The material sequenced was peripheral blood. The receptor set was obtained from a man aged 40-55 years with primary liver carcinoma and hepatitis B virus infection. Both conserved end residues are part of each CDR3. A D gene is named only where the DNA matches it firmly. Clone sizes are given selectively: once, few, many, or a class where the clone is expanded.

J gene | CDR3 length | V gene | D gene | clone size | CDR3 DNA | CDR3 protein
TRBJ2-3 | 16 | TRBV4-2 | TRBD1 | . | TGTGCCAGCAGCCCACGACAGGGGGCGGGCACAGATACGCAGTATTTT | CASSPRQGAGTDTQYF
TRBJ2-6 | 17 | TRBV7-9 | . | . | TGTGCCAGCAGCTTAGACAGTTCTAGCTCTGGGACCAACGTCCTGACTTTC | CASSLDSSSSGTNVLTF
TRBJ2-3 | 13 | TRBV11-2 | TRBD2 | many | TGTGCCAGCAGTCCCGACGCGGGGGGGACGCAGTATTTT | CASSPDAGGTQYF
TRBJ2-3 | 14 | TRBV6-5 | . | few | TGTGCCAGCAGCCCGGGATCTAGCACAGATACCCAGTATTTT | CASSPGSSTDTQYF
TRBJ1-4 | 15 | TRBV6-6 | . | . | TGTGCCAGCAGTTATCTCCGTGCGACTAATGAAAAACTGTTTTTT | CASSYLRATNEKLFF
TRBJ2-3 | 18 | TRBV14 | . | . | TGTGCCAGCAGCCAAGTCACAACCGGACACTTCAGCACAGATACCCAGTATTTT | CASSQVTTGHFSTDTQYF
TRBJ1-2 | 14 | TRBV13 | . | . | TGTGCCAGCAGCTTAGGCCGCAGTGGGGATGGCTACACCTTC | CASSLGRSGDGYTF
TRBJ1-6 | 13 | TRBV11-2 | . | . | TGTGCCAGCAGTTATGTCCGAAATTCACCCCTCCACTTT | CASSYVRNSPLHF
TRBJ2-7 | 15 | TRBV4-1 | TRBD1 | . | TGCGCCAGCAGCCAGGCAGAGGGACAGGGAGACGAGCAGTACTTC | CASSQAEGQGDEQYF
TRBJ2-7 | 14 | TRBV11-2 | . | . | TGTGCCATCAGTCTAACCGACGTAGCCTACGAGCAGTACTTC | CAISLTDVAYEQYF
TRBJ2-1 | 15 | TRBV11-3 | TRBD2 | . | TGTGCCAGCAGCCTAGAAGCGGGGGCCTACAATGAGCAGTTCTTC | CASSLEAGAYNEQFF
TRBJ2-7 | 14 | TRBV5-4 | . | few | TGTGCCAGCAGGCCGGGACTCCATCTCCACGAGCAGTACTTC | CASRPGLHLHEQYF
TRBJ2-5 | 14 | TRBV6-5 | . | . | TGTGCCAGCAGTTACTTCAGGGTTGGGGAGACCCAGTACTTC | CASSYFRVGETQYF
TRBJ1-5 | 17 | TRBV11-2 | . | . | TGTGCCAGCATCGACCCTTTGGGCAGCCCCTTCACAGATACGCAGCATTTT | CASIDPLGSPFTDTQHF
TRBJ2-5 | 14 | TRBV5-1 | . | once | TGCGCCAGCAGCTTGGCGACGCCGCAAGAGACCCAGTACTTC | CASSLATPQETQYF
TRBJ1-2 | 14 | TRBV4-2 | . | . | TGTGCCAGCAGCCAAGATCTCGGGGTCGGAGGCTACACCTTC | CASSQDLGVGGYTF